The T cell receptor (beta chain) under discussion was sequenced for a study of blood T cells in healthy people across ages. This clonotype was seen more than once but under ten times. The antigen remains undetermined. The authors ran a second PCR of roughly 6 to 11 cycles using a sample-barcoded 5' primer and a J-beta primer mix. TCRdb analysed the 5' RACE reads with MiXCR anew, one entry per CDR3 protein. The sample records about 1,600,000 distinct CDR3 sequences, 35% to 45% being singletons. Overall study results and limits: Comparison with aged donors showed that long-lived donors had more naive CD4+ cells and higher diversity. PBMCs were not sorted, which prevented a conclusive comparison of naive versus antigen-experienced cells.

Germline V lookup: CDR1 SEHNR, CDR2 FQNEAQ (reference sequence). Trimming at V came to 5 bases and at J to 7 bases, leaving 10 bases not matched to a gene. This CDR3 contains 16 residues. The chain uses TRBV7-9 and TRBJ2-1; 11 positions match TRBD2. The sequence was obtained from a young woman in good health. The sample comprised blood. CDR3 bases: TGTGCCAGCAGCCTAATACTAGCGGGGGCGACAAATGAGCAGTTCTTC. Its protein is CASSLILAGATNEQFF.